Many counts were recorded for the clone carrying this TCR beta chain. The CDR3 consists of 15 residues. With 3 bases removed from V and 4 bases from J, the gap between germline ends came to 15 bases. Germline CDR1 and CDR2: SGHDN and FVKESK. This sample is drawn from a study of neurological immune-mediated disorders. The making of cDNA relied on 5'RACE with 10-nucleotide random UMIs. TCRdb reprocessed the 5' RACE reads with MiXCR, giving one entry per CDR3 protein. The repertoire holds some 57,000 distinct CDR3 sequences, 3% to 4% seen once, with roughly 7% in the top ten. The sequence derives from a woman between 55 and 75 years old with multiple sclerosis. The gene calls are TRBV14 and TRBJ1-2, with no clear D. The sequenced sample was PBMCs. For the CDR3, the DNA is TGTGCCAGCAGCCATGACACCGAAGGCCCCTATGGCTACACCTTC. Translation: CASSHDTEGPYGYTF.